Following are 27 T cell receptor beta chains from one sample sequenced in a study of cytomegalovirus exposure and HLA in healthy donors. Primers for the PCR totalled 60 Vbeta and 13 Jbeta. Method: immunoSEQ multiplex PCR; TCRdb's copy keeps in-frame clones and lacks some. The data show about 83,000 clones, approximately 70% seen once. The sample was PBMCs. The receptors originated from a man aged 60-69 years in good health and CMV-seronegative.

In this sample, this clone turned up a few times. As DNA, the CDR3 is TGTGCCAGCAGCATCCCCGCCGGGACTGAAGCAGATACGCAGTATTTT. This sequence encodes CASSIPAGTEADTQYF. The genes are TRBV7-9 and TRBJ2-3; TRBD2 is a possible D gene (6 bases). Per the germline V gene, CDR1 is SEHNR and CDR2 is FQNEAQ (reference sequence). V was trimmed by 5 bases and J by 4 bases, leaving 19 bases between them. The CDR3 runs 16 residues.

The table lists this clone with a count of one. The J gene is TRBJ1-1, the V gene TRBV9; D not resolved. Trimming left V 3 bases short and J 2 bases short, with 5 bases between. Germline V gives CDR1 SGDLS, CDR2 YYNGEE. The length of the CDR3 is 12 residues. In DNA form, the CDR3 reads TGTGCCAGCAGCGGCAGTAACACTGAAGCTTTCTTT. It yields the protein CASSGSNTEAFF.

The rearrangement links TRBV28 to TRBJ1-5; the D is unclear. Looked up from germline, CDR1 is MDHEN and CDR2 is SYDVKM. V lost 5 bases and J 4 bases, leaving 9 bases between the germline ends. The CDR3 sequence is 13 residues long. CDR3 nucleotide sequence: TGTGCCAGCAGTCTCGATCGGAATCAGCCCCAGCATTTT. The encoded protein is CASSLDRNQPQHF.

The gene calls are TRBV15 and TRBJ2-7; TRBD2 is a possible D gene (6 bases). Germline V lookup: CDR1 LNHNV, CDR2 YYDKDF (reference sequence). With 0 bases removed from V and 7 bases from J, the gap between germline ends came to 16 bases. The CDR3 length is 15 residues. CDR3 nucleotides: TGTGCCACCAGCAGAGATAGGGCGGGTGGGGGGGAGCAGTACTTC. Translating gives CATSRDRAGGGEQYF.

The rearrangement joins TRBV5-1 to TRBJ2-2; 10 bases map to TRBD2. The CDR3 spans 17 residues. V trimming: 4 bases; J trimming: 5 bases; junction bases outside the gene matches: 11. Germline assignment: CDR1 SGHRS and CDR2 YFSETQ. The CDR3 reads CASSPARGSGGTGELFF. In DNA, the CDR3 is TGCGCCAGCAGCCCGGCTCGGGGTAGCGGGGGGACCGGGGAGCTGTTTTTT.

The chain is built from TRBV6-5 and TRBJ2-3; TRBD1 is a possible D gene (6 bases). Germline V gene data show CDR1 as MNHEY and CDR2 as SVGAGI. The CDR3 runs 13 residues. The V and J ends lost 5 bases and 4 bases respectively, with 10 bases between them. The CDR3 reads CASSNRVPDTQYF. In DNA, the CDR3 is TGTGCCAGCAGTAACAGGGTCCCAGATACGCAGTATTTT.

The CDR3 is CASSMRTGSEKLFF. CDR3 sequence (DNA): TGCGCCAGCAGCATGAGGACAGGGAGTGAAAAACTGTTTTTT. The J gene is TRBJ1-4, the V gene TRBV5-1; 8 bases fit TRBD1. The CDR3 runs to 14 residues. V shed 4 bases and J 7 bases; nucleotides not matched to a gene: 6. Germline V gene lookup returns CDR1 SGHRS and CDR2 YFSETQ.

This clone came up once. V gene TRBV19 combines with J gene TRBJ2-5, with a weak D call TRBD1 (7 bases). V lost 0 bases and J 7 bases, leaving 12 bases between the germline ends. This CDR3 region has 14 residues. CDR1 and CDR2 from the germline V gene are LNHDA and SQIVND (reference sequence). CDR3 residues: CASSIDQGGLTQYF. The CDR3 DNA sequence: TGTGCCAGTAGTATAGATCAGGGGGGCCTGACCCAGTACTTC.

This clone was found once. The V gene is TRBV13, the J gene TRBJ2-1, with TRBD2 as a possible D gene (5 bases). CDR3 size: 14 residues. V lost 5 bases and J lost 5, with 13 bases in between. Germline-derived CDR1 and CDR2 are PRHDT and FYEKMQ (reference sequence). For the CDR3, the DNA is TGTGCCAGCAGCCCGGTCGGAGGAAACAATGAGCAGTTCTTC. It translates to CASSPVGGNNEQFF.

The chain couples TRBV7-9 to TRBJ2-1; 7 bases are a match to TRBD1. The CDR3 loop spans 13 amino acids. After removal of 7 bases from V and 9 bases from J, the junction contained 9 bases not matched to a gene. CDR1 is SEHNR and CDR2 is FQNEAQ in the germline V gene (reference sequence). Written as DNA, the CDR3 is TGTGCCAGCACCCTTTCAGGGGGTGGTGAGCAGTTCTTC. Amino acid sequence: CASTLSGGGEQFF.

The rearrangement uses TRBV6-5 and TRBJ2-3; the match to TRBD2 covers 7 bases. The V gene's germline CDR1 is MNHEY and CDR2 SVGAGI. This CDR3 has 14 amino acids. After removal of 5 bases from V and 1 base from J, the junction contained 3 bases not matched to a gene. CDR3 in amino acids: CASSDAGGTDTQYF. In nucleotides, the CDR3 is TGTGCCAGCAGTGACGCGGGGGGCACAGATACGCAGTATTTT.

This chain connects TRBV2 to TRBJ2-3; D not resolved. Germline values: CDR1 SNHLY, CDR2 FYNNEI. The CDR3 has 14 residues. V lost 4 bases and J lost 0, with 8 bases in between. The CDR3 spells CASSVVSSTDTQYF. The CDR3 nucleotides read TGTGCCAGCAGTGTAGTATCTAGCACAGATACGCAGTATTTT.

The J gene is TRBJ2-2, the V gene TRBV28, with D maybe TRBD2 (6 bases). CDR3 length: 15 amino acids. Germline assignment: CDR1 MDHEN and CDR2 SYDVKM. Trimming took off 3 bases at V and 2 bases at J, with 10 bases between the two ends. CDR3 amino acids: CASSFGLKNTGELFF. Here the CDR3 DNA reads TGTGCCAGCAGTTTCGGACTAAAAAACACCGGGGAGCTGTTTTTT.

This clone showed up just a few times. The chain links TRBV7-9 to TRBJ2-1, with 8 bases matching TRBD2. The CDR3 has 15 amino acids. Unmatched junction bases numbered 10, after V lost 5 bases and J lost 7 bases. The germline V gene encodes CDR1 SEHNR and CDR2 FQNEAQ (reference sequence). The CDR3, as DNA: TGTGCCAGCAGCGCCGCCCAGGGACTAGGAAATGAGCAGTTCTTC. This translates into CASSAAQGLGNEQFF.

V usage is TRBV5-4 and J usage is TRBJ2-1, with D possibly matching TRBD1 (6 bases). The ends were cut back, 5 bases at V and 5 bases at J, with 11 bases in the middle. Germline CDR1 reads SGHNT; CDR2 reads YYREEE (reference sequence). The CDR3 has 13 amino acids. This chain's CDR3 is CASSTGSNNEQFF. The CDR3 DNA reads as TGTGCCAGCAGTACAGGGTCCAACAATGAGCAGTTCTTC.

The chain has TRBV5-4 and TRBJ2-1; possible D gene TRBD1, 5 bases. Germline V gives CDR1 SGHNT, CDR2 YYREEE (reference sequence). Trimming stripped 0 bases from V and 6 bases from J, with 7 bases between. This CDR3 comprises 13 residues. Here the CDR3 DNA reads TGTGCCAGCAGCTTGGGGGGCTTCAATGAGCAGTTCTTC. This translates into CASSLGGFNEQFF.

This clone was picked up one time. The chain is built from TRBV5-1 and TRBJ2-5; 9 bases line up with TRBD2. V lost 0 bases to trimming and J lost 5 bases; unmatched junction nucleotides: 8. The CDR3 runs to 16 residues. The V gene's germline CDR1 is SGHRS and CDR2 YFSETQ. The CDR3 nucleotides read TGCGCCAGCAGCTTGGCGGGACTAGCCGGTGGGGAGACCCAGTACTTC. As protein: CASSLAGLAGGETQYF.

This clone was recorded once. The chain links TRBV5-1 to TRBJ1-2; 11 bases line up with TRBD1. Germline V gene sequence: CDR1 SGHRS, CDR2 YFSETQ. The CDR3 loop spans 15 amino acids. With V trimmed by 4 bases and J by 4 bases, 6 bases remained unmatched. CDR3 region: CASSEGQGVGYGYTF. The CDR3 coding sequence is TGCGCCAGCAGCGAGGGACAGGGGGTCGGCTATGGCTACACCTTC.

The V and J genes are TRBV7-9 and TRBJ2-1, with TRBD2 matching over 8 bases. The CDR3 totals 15 residues. Germline CDR1 is SEHNR and CDR2 is FQNEAQ (reference sequence). V shed 3 bases, J shed 6 bases, and the junction held 7 bases outside the gene matches. The CDR3 reads CASSFSGTRSNEQFF. The CDR3 DNA reads as TGTGCCAGCAGCTTCTCCGGGACTAGGAGCAATGAGCAGTTCTTC.

The chain is built from TRBV11-2 and TRBJ2-5; 11 nucleotides align to TRBD2. The CDR3 has 15 amino acids. The J segment lost 2 bases and the V segment lost 5 bases, leaving 4 bases of the junction unmatched. From germline, CDR1 is SGHAT and CDR2 FQNNGV. The CDR3 spells CASSQGLAEQETQYF. CDR3 nucleotide sequence: TGTGCCAGCAGCCAGGGACTAGCGGAACAAGAGACCCAGTACTTC.

The CDR3: CASSPIGGEQFF. In DNA, the CDR3 is TGTGCCAGCAGCCCCATAGGGGGTGAGCAGTTCTTC. This chain joins TRBV11-3 and TRBJ2-1, with D possibly matching TRBD1 (6 bases). In germline, CDR1 is SGHNT, CDR2 YENEEA. The V and J ends lost 5 bases and 9 bases respectively, with 11 bases between them. The CDR3 covers 12 residues.

J is TRBJ2-2 and V is TRBV29-1; TRBD2 matches 14 bases. Trimming took 5 bases from V and 3 from J; bases not matched to a gene: 8. The CDR3 spans 17 residues. Germline V gene lookup returns CDR1 SQVTM and CDR2 ANQGSEA. CDR3 sequence reads: CSVQGTSGRRDTGELFF. The CDR3 bases are TGCAGCGTTCAGGGGACTAGCGGGAGACGGGACACCGGGGAGCTGTTTTTT.

This chain connects TRBV7-7 to TRBJ2-3; 13 bases agree with TRBD2. This CDR3 spans 16 amino acids. CDR1 and CDR2 (germline): SSHAT, FNYEAQ (reference sequence). J lost 6 bases, V lost 5 bases, and 8 bases had no gene match. CDR3 sequence: CASSPGLAGIGDTQYF. Here the CDR3 DNA reads TGTGCCAGCAGCCCGGGACTAGCGGGGATTGGGGATACGCAGTATTTT.

The chain employs TRBV19 and TRBJ2-7; unclear D gene. The CDR3 is made up of 11 amino acids. Per the germline V gene, CDR1 is LNHDA and CDR2 is SQIVND (reference sequence). V was clipped by 4 bases and J by 4 bases, with 5 bases between them. The CDR3 DNA sequence: TGTGCCAGTAGTACAGGATACGAGCAGTACTTC. Translating gives CASSTGYEQYF.

Of note for this clone: Other DNA sequences in the sample encode the same CDR3. V gene TRBV7-6 combines with J gene TRBJ2-2; tentative D call: TRBD1 (6 bases). The CDR3 totals 15 residues. In germline, CDR1 is SGHVS, CDR2 FNYEAQ. V lost 5 bases to trimming and J lost 5 bases, with 15 bases between them. The CDR3 here is CASSPYRAGTGELFF. For the CDR3, the DNA is TGTGCCAGCAGCCCCTACAGGGCGGGTACCGGGGAGCTGTTTTTT.

Worth noting for this clone: Compared with germline, one end of the junction differs, possibly owing to a read error. The rearrangement uses TRBV9 and TRBJ2-3, with 12 nucleotides matching TRBD2. Germline V gives CDR1 SGDLS, CDR2 YYNGEE. The CDR3 totals 18 residues. The CDR3: CASRVGLAGGFSTDTQYF. The CDR3 DNA sequence: TGTGCCAGCAGGGTAGGGCTAGCGGGGGGGTTTAGCACAGATACGCAGTATTTT.

The V gene is TRBV19, the J gene TRBJ2-6, with no clear D. Germline V lookup: CDR1 LNHDA, CDR2 SQIVND (reference sequence). Trimming took 3 bases from V and 0 from J, leaving 6 bases between them. The CDR3 covers 15 residues. The CDR3 loop is CASSMKLSGANVLTF. DNA for the CDR3: TGTGCCAGTAGTATGAAGCTCTCTGGGGCCAACGTCCTGACTTTC.